Sequencing of this T cell receptor beta chain was carried out in a study of PD-1 blockade in classical Hodgkin lymphoma. On the study more broadly: With a 2-week interval, patients received intravenous nivolumab at 3 mg/kg. The study's findings and limits: TCR diversity at baseline was reported to be reduced in newly diagnosed patients relative to healthy donors.

The time point was: cycle 4 day 1 (C4D1), after about 6 weeks of nivolumab. Relapse after autologous stem cell transplantation occurred in every patient, and brentuximab vedotin exposure varied. V lost 0 bases and J 4 bases, leaving 13 bases between the germline ends. The CDR3 length is 15 residues. Looked up from germline, CDR1 is SGHRS and CDR2 is YFSETQ. To note about this clone: Its antigen remains unidentified.

Data came from immunoSEQ multiplex PCR; TCRdb stores just in-frame clones and leaves some out. In the table there are around 15,000 clones, roughly four fifths of which are singletons. This receptor was identified in a human donor with classical Hodgkin lymphoma. V is TRBV5-1 and J is TRBJ1-1; D perhaps matches TRBD1 (5 bases). The material sequenced was peripheral blood mononuclear cells (PBMCs), taken before the fourth cycle of nivolumab. CDR3 coding DNA: TGCGCCAGCAGCTTGGAAGTCGGGGCGGGCACTGAAGCTTTCTTT. Translating gives CASSLEVGAGTEAFF.